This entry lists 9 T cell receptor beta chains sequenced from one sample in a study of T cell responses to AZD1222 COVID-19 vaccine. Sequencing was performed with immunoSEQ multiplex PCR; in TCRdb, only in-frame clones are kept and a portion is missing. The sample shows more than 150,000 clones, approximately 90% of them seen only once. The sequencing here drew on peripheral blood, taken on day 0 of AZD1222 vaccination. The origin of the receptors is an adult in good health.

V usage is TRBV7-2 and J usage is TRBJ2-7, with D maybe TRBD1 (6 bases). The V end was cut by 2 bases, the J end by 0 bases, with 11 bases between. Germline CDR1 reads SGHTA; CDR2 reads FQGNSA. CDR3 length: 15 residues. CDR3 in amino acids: CASSLIPDSSYEQYF. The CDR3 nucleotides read TGTGCCAGCAGCTTAATCCCGGACAGCTCCTACGAGCAGTACTTC.

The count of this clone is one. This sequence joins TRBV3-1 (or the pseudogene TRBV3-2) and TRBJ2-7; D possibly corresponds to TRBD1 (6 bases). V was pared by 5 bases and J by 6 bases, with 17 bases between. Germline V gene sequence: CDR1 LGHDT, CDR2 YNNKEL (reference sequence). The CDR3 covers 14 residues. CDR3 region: CASSSRGFSAEQYF. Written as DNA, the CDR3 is TGTGCCAGCAGCTCCAGGGGATTCTCGGCCGAGCAGTACTTC.

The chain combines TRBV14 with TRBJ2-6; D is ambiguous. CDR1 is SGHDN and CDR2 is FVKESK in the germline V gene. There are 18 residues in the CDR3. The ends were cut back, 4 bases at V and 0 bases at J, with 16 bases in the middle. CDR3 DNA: TGTGCCAGCAGCCTCTTTTCCGACACCAGCTCTGGGGCCAACGTCCTGACTTTC. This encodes CASSLFSDTSSGANVLTF.

The CDR3 DNA reads as TGTGCCAGCAATAACAGGGGGCGTCAGCCCCAGCATTTT. It encodes CASNNRGRQPQHF. The chain links TRBV12-3 or TRBV12-4 to TRBJ1-5, with 9 bases lining up with TRBD1. This CDR3 spans 13 amino acids. J lost 6 bases, V lost 7 bases, and 4 bases had no gene match.

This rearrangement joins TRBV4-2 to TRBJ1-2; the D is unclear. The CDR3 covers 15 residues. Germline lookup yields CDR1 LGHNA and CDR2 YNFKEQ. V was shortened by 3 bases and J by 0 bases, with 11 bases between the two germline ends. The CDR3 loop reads CASSQGRVANYGYTF. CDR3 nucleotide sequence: TGTGCCAGCAGCCAGGGGAGGGTAGCTAACTATGGCTACACCTTC.

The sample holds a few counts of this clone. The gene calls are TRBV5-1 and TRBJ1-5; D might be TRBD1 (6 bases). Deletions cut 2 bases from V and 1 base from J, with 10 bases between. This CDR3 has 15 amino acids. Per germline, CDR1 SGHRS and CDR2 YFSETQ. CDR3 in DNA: TGCGCCAGCAGCTTAGGGGGGCTGAGCAATCAGCCCCAGCATTTT. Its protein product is CASSLGGLSNQPQHF.

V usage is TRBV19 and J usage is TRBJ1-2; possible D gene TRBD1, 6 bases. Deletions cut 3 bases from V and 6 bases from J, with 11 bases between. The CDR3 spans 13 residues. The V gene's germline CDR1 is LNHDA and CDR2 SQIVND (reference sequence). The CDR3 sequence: CASSISGANGYTF. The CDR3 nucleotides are TGTGCCAGTAGTATCTCGGGGGCGAATGGCTACACCTTC.

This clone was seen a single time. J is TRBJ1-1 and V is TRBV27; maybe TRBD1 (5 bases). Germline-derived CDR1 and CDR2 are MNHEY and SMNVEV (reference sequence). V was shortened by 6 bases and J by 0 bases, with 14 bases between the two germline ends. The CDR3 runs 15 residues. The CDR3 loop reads CASRIRGHMNTEAFF. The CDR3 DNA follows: TGTGCCAGCAGGATACGTGGACACATGAACACTGAAGCTTTCTTT.

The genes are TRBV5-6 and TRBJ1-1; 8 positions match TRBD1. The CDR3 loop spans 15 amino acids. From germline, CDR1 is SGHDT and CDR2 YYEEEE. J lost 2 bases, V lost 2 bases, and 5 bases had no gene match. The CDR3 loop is CASSLGGQGNTEAFF. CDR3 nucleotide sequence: TGTGCCAGCAGCTTAGGCGGACAGGGAAACACTGAAGCTTTCTTT. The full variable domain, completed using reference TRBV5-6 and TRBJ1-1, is DAGVTQSPTHLIKTRGQQVTLRCSPKSGHDTVSWYQQALGQGPQFIFQYYEEEERQRGNFPDRFSGHQFPNYSSELNVNALLLGDSALYLCASSLGGQGNTEAFFGQGTRLTVV.